The 9 T cell receptor beta chains below come from one sample, sequenced in a study of blood T cell repertoires in COVID-19. Measured with immunoSEQ multiplex PCR; TCRdb has only the in-frame clones, and not every one. The data contain approximately 52,000 clones, about 88% of them singletons. The sequencing sample was made of peripheral blood. These receptors came from a man in his fifties or sixties with active COVID-19.

The CDR3 region has the DNA TGTGCCAGCAGTGAGGGACAGGGCTCCTACAATGAGCAGTTCTTC. Protein: CASSEGQGSYNEQFF. The chain couples TRBV25-1 to TRBJ2-1, with 9 bases lining up with TRBD1. Germline CDR1 reads MGHDK; CDR2 reads SYGVNS. Trimming at V came to 3 bases and at J to 0 bases, leaving 0 bases not matched to a gene. This CDR3 spans 15 amino acids.

This clone occurred once. The rearrangement links TRBV9 to TRBJ2-3; TRBD1 matches at 7 bases. Germline V gene data show CDR1 as SGDLS and CDR2 as YYNGEE. The CDR3 contains 16 residues. V gave up 3 bases and J gave up 0 bases; unmatched junction bases: 7. CDR3 bases: TGTGCCAGCAGCGGTAGAGGGACAGTGAGCACAGATACGCAGTATTTT. Translated: CASSGRGTVSTDTQYF.

The chain has TRBV7-2 and TRBJ2-7; 9 bases agree with TRBD1. This CDR3 region has 15 residues. V lost 3 bases, J lost 5 bases, and 8 bases stayed unmatched. Germline loops: CDR1 SGHTA, CDR2 FQGNSA. CDR3 loop: CASSFTRQGDDEQYF. CDR3 in DNA: TGTGCCAGCAGCTTCACCCGACAGGGGGACGACGAGCAGTACTTC.

In its sample, this clone was seen once. This chain links TRBV5-1 with TRBJ2-1; D possibly corresponds to TRBD2 (5 bases). The germline V gene encodes CDR1 SGHRS and CDR2 YFSETQ. This CDR3 is 13 amino acids long. Trimming stripped 4 bases from V and 9 bases from J, with 14 bases between. The CDR3 region is CASSLSGKLEQFF. As DNA, the CDR3 is TGCGCCAGCAGCCTGTCCGGGAAACTTGAGCAGTTCTTC.

The chain joins TRBV2 to TRBJ1-4; 7 nucleotides agree with TRBD1. The CDR3 is 14 amino acids. CDR1 is SNHLY and CDR2 is FYNNEI in the germline V gene. V gave up 7 bases and J gave up 8 bases; unmatched junction bases: 10. The CDR3 DNA sequence: TGTGCCAGCAAAGATCGAACAGGGGCCGAAAAACTGTTTTTT. Encoded protein: CASKDRTGAEKLFF.

J is TRBJ1-6 and V is TRBV10-1; D unresolved. This CDR3 has 16 amino acids. Trimming cost V 0 bases and J 5 bases, with 11 bases left between them. Germline CDR1 is WNHNN and CDR2 is SYGVQD (reference sequence). The CDR3 loop is CASSESPERDNSPLHF. The CDR3 DNA follows: TGCGCCAGCAGTGAGTCCCCCGAAAGAGATAATTCACCCCTCCACTTT.

This chain joins TRBV19 and TRBJ1-6, with TRBD1 as a possible D gene (6 bases). The CDR3 consists of 13 residues. Germline lookup yields CDR1 LNHDA and CDR2 SQIVND (reference sequence). V was shortened by 5 bases and J by 4 bases, with 6 bases between the two germline ends. CDR3 in amino acids: CASSGQYNSPLHF. The CDR3 bases are TGTGCCAGTAGTGGACAGTATAATTCACCCCTCCACTTT.

The V and J genes are TRBV6-5 and TRBJ2-7, with 7 bases matching TRBD2. Germline V gives CDR1 MNHEY, CDR2 SVGAGI. The CDR3 consists of 13 residues. The V and J ends lost 8 bases and 3 bases, in that order; junction bases with no gene match: 7. CDR3 DNA: TGTGCCAGCGGGGCGGGAGTTCGCTACGAGCAGTACTTC. Translating it yields CASGAGVRYEQYF.

The rearrangement joins TRBV6-2 or TRBV6-3 to TRBJ2-4, with TRBD1 matching over 7 bases. CDR1 and CDR2 (germline): MNHEY, SVGEGT. The CDR3 is 15 residues long. After removal of 6 bases from V and 9 bases from J, the junction contained 14 bases not matched to a gene. The CDR3 DNA is TGTGCCAGCAGCGACAGGGTTGGGGCAGGAAGCATTCAGTACTTC. Its translation is CASSDRVGAGSIQYF.